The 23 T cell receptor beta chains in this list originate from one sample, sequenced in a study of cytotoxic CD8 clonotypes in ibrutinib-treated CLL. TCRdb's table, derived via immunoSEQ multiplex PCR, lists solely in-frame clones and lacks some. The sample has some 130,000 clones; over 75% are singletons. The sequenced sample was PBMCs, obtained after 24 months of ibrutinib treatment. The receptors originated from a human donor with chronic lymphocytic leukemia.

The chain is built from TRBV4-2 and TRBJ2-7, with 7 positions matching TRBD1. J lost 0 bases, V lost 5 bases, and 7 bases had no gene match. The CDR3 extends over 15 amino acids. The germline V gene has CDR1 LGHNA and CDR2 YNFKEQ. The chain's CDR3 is CASSDSGQVSYEQYF. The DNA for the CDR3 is TGTGCCAGCAGCGACTCCGGACAGGTCTCCTACGAGCAGTACTTC.

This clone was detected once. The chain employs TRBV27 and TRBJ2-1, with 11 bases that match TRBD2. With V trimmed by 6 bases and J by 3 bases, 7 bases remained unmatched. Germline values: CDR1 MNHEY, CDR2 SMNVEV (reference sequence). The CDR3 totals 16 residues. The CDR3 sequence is CASSRRGTSGYNEQFF. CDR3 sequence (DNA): TGTGCCAGCAGCCGACGCGGGACTAGCGGCTACAATGAGCAGTTCTTC.

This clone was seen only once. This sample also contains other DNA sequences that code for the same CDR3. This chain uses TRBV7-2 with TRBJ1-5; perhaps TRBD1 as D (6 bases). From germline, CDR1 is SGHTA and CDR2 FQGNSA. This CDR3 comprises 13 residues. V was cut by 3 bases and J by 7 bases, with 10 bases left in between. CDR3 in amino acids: CASSLQGNQPQHF. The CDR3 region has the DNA TGTGCCAGCAGCTTGCAGGGGAACCAGCCCCAGCATTTT.

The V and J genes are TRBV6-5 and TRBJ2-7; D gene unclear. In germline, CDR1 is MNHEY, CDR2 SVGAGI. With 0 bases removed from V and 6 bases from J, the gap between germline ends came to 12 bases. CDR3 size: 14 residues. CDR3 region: CASSYSPPGREQYF. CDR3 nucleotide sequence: TGTGCCAGCAGTTACTCGCCGCCGGGTCGCGAGCAGTACTTC.

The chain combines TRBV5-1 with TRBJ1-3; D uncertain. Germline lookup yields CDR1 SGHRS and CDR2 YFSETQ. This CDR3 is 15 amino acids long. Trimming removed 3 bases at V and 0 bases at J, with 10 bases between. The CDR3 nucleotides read TGCGCCAGCAGCTCGGACGGTGGCTCTGGAAACACCATATATTTT. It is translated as CASSSDGGSGNTIYF.

DNA of the CDR3: TGTGCCAGCAGCTTAAATGACAGGGGACTATACAATGAGCAGTTCTTC. Residues: CASSLNDRGLYNEQFF. V and J are TRBV11-1 and TRBJ2-1; D is perhaps TRBD1 (8 bases). The length of the CDR3 is 16 residues. Germline CDR1 is SGHAT and CDR2 is FQDESV (reference sequence). The ends were cut back, 2 bases at V and 4 bases at J, with 15 bases in the middle.

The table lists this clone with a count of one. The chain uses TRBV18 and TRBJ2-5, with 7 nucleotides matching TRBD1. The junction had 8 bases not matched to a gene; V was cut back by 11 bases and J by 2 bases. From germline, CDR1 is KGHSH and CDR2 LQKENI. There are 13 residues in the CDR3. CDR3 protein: CAGGQDLQETQYF. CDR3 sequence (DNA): TGTGCCGGTGGACAGGATCTGCAAGAGACCCAGTACTTC.

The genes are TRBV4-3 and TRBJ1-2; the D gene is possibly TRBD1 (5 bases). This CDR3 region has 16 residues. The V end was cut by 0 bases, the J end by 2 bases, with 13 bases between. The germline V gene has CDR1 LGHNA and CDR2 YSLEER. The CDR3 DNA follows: TGCGCCAGCAGCCAAGAGATAGGCAGGGTAAACTATGGCTACACCTTC. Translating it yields CASSQEIGRVNYGYTF.

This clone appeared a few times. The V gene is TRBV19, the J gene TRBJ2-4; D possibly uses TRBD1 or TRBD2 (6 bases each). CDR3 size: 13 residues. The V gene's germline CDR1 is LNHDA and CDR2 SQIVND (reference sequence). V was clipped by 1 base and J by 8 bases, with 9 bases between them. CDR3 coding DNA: TGTGCCAGTAGTATAGGAAGGGGGGACATTCAGTACTTC. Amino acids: CASSIGRGDIQYF.

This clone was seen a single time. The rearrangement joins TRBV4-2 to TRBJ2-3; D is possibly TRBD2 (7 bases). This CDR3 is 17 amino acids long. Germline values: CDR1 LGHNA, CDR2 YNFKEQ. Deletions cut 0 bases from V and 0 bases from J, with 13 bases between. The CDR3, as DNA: TGTGCCAGCAGCCAAGATGGGGGGGCGGTTAGCACAGATACGCAGTATTTT. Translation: CASSQDGGAVSTDTQYF.

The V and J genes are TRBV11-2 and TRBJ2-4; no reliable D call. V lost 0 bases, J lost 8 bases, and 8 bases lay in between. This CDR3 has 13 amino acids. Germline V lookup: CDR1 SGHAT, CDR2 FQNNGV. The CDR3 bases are TGTGCCAGCAGCTTAGACCGGGCCCACATTCAGTACTTC. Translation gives CASSLDRAHIQYF.

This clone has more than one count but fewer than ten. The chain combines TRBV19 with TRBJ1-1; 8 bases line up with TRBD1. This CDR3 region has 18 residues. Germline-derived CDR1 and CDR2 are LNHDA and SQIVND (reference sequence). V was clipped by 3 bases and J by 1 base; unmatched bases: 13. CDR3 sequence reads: CASSIPRGGQGRNTEAFF. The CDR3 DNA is TGTGCCAGTAGTATTCCCAGGGGTGGACAGGGAAGGAACACTGAAGCTTTCTTT.

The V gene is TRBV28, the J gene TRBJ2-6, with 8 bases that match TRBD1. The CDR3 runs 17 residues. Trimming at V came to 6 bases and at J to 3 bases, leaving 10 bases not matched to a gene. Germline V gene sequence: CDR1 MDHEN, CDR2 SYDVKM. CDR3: CASRSTGGVSGANVLTF. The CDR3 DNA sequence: TGTGCCAGCAGGAGCACAGGGGGAGTAAGTGGGGCCAACGTCCTGACTTTC. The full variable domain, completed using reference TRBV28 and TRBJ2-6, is DVKVTQSSRYLVKRTGEKVFLECVQDMDHENMFWYRQDPGLGLRLIYFSYDVKMKEKGDIPEGYSVSREKKERFSLILESASTNQTSMYLCASRSTGGVSGANVLTFGAGSRLTVL.

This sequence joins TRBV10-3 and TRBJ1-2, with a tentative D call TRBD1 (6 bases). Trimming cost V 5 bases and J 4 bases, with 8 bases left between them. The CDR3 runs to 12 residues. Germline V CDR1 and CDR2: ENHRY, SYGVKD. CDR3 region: CAISMDSYGYTF. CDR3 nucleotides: TGTGCCATCAGTATGGACAGCTATGGCTACACCTTC.

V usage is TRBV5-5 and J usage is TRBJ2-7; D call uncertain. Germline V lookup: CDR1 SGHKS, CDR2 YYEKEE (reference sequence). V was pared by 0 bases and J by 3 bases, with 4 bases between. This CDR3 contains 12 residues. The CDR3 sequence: CASSLDNYEQYF. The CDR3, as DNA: TGTGCCAGCAGCTTGGACAACTACGAGCAGTACTTC.

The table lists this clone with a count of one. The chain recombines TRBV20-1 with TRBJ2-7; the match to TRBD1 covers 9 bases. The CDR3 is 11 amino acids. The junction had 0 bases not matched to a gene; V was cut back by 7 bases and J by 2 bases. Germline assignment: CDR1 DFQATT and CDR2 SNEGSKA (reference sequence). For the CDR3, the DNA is TGCAGTGGGGACAGGGCCTACGAGCAGTACTTC. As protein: CSGDRAYEQYF.

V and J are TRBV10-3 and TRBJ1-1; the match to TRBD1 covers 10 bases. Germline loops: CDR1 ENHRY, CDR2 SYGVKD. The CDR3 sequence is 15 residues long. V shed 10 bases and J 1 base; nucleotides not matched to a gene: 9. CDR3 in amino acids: CATTGGVYGNTEAFF. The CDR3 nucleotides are TGTGCCACGACAGGGGGCGTTTATGGGAACACTGAAGCTTTCTTT.

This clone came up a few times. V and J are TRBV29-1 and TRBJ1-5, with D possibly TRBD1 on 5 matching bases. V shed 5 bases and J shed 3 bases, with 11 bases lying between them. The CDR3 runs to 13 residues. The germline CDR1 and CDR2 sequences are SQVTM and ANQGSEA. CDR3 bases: TGCAGCGTTTCCGGGACCATCAATCAGCCCCAGCATTTT. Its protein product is CSVSGTINQPQHF.

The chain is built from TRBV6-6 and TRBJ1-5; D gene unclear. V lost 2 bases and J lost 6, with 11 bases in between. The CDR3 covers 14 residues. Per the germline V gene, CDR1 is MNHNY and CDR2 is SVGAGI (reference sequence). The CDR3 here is CASSYQTSGQPQHF. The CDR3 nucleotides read TGTGCCAGCAGTTACCAGACCTCCGGTCAGCCCCAGCATTTT.

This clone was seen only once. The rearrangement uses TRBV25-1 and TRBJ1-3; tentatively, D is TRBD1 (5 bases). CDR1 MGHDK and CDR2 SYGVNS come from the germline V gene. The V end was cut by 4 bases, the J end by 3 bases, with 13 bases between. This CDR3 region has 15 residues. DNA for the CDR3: TGTGCCAGCAGTGCTGGGGCCGTGGGTGGAAACACCATATATTTT. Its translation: CASSAGAVGGNTIYF.

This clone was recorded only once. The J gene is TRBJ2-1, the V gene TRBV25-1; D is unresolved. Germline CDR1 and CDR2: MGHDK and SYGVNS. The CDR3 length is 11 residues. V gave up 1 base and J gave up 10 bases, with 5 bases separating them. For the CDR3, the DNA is TGTGCCAGCAGTGAATCCTGGGAGCAGTTCTTC. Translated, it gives CASSESWEQFF.

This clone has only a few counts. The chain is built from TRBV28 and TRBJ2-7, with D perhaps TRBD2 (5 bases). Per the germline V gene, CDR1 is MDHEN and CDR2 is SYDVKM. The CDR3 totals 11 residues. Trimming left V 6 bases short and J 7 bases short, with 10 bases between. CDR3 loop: CASRAPGEQYF. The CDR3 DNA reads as TGTGCCAGCAGAGCTCCGGGGGAGCAGTACTTC.

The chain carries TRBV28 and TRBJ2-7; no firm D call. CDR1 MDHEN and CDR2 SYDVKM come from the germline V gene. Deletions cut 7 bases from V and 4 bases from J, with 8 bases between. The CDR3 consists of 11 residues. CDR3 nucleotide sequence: TGTGCCAGCACTTACAGATACGAGCAGTACTTC. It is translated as CASTYRYEQYF. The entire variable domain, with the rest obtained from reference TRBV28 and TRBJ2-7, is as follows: DVKVTQSSRYLVKRTGEKVFLECVQDMDHENMFWYRQDPGLGLRLIYFSYDVKMKEKGDIPEGYSVSREKKERFSLILESASTNQTSMYLCASTYRYEQYFGPGTRLTVT.